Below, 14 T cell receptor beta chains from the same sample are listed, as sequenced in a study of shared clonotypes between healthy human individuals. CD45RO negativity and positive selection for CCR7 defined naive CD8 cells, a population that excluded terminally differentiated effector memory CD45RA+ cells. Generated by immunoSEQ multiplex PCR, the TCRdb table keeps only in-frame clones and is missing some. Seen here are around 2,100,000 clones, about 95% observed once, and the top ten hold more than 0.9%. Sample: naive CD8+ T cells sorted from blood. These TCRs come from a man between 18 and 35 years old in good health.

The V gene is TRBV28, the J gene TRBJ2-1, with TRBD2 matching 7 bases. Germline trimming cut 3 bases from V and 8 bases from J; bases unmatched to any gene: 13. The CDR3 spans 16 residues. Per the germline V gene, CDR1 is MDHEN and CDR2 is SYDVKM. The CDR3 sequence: CASSLGASGAIDEQFF. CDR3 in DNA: TGTGCCAGCAGTTTGGGAGCTAGCGGAGCTATCGATGAGCAGTTCTTC.

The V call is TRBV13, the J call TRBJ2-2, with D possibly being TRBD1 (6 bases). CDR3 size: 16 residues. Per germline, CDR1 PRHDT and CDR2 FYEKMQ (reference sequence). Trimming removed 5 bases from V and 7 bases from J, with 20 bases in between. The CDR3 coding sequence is TGTGCCAGCAGCCACAGGGAATCCGGGTACGGCGGGGAGCTGTTTTTT. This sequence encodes CASSHRESGYGGELFF.

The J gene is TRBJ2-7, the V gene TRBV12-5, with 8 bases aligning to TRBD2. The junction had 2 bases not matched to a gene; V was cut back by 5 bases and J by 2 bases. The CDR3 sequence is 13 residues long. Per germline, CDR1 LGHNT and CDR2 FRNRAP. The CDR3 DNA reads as TGTGCTAGTGGTCAGGGACTAGCCTACGAGCAGTACTTC. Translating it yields CASGQGLAYEQYF.

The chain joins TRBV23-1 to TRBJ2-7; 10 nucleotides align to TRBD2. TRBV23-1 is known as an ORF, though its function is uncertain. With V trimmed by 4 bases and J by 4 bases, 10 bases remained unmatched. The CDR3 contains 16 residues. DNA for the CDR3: TGCGCCAGCAGTCCCCCGGCTAGCGGGAGTGTTTACGAGCAGTACTTC. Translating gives CASSPPASGSVYEQYF.

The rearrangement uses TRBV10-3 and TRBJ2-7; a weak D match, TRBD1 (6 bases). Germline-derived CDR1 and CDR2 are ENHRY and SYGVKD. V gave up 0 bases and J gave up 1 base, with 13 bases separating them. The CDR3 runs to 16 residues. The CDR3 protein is CAISESLGARSYEQYF. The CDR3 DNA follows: TGTGCCATCAGTGAGTCACTGGGGGCGCGTTCCTACGAGCAGTACTTC.

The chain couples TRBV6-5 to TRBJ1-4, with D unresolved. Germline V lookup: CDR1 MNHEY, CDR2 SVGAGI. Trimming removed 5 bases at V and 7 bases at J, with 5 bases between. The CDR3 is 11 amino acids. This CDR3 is CASSGPEKLFF. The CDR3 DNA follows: TGTGCCAGCAGTGGACCTGAAAAACTGTTTTTT.

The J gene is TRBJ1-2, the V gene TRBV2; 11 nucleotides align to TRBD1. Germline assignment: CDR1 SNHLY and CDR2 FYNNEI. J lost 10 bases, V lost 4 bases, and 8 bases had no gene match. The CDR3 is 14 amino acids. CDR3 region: CASSGGTGGLNYTF. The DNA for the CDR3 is TGTGCCAGCAGTGGCGGGACAGGGGGGTTAAACTACACCTTC.

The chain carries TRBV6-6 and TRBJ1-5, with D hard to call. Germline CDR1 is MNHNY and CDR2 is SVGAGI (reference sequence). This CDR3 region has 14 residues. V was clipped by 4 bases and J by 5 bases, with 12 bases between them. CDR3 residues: CASSSGSPHQPQHF. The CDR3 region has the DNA TGTGCCAGCAGTTCGGGGTCCCCCCATCAGCCCCAGCATTTT.

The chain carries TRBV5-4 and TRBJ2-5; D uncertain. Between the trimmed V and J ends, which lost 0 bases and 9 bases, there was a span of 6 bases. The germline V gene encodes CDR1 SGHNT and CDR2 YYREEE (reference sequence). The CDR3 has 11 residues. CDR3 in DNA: TGTGCCAGCAGCTTGGCCGACTCCCAGTACTTC. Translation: CASSLADSQYF. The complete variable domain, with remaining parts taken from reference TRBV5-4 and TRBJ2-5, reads ETGVTQSPTHLIKTRGQQVTLRCSSQSGHNTVSWYQQALGQGPQFIFQYYREEENGRGNFPPRFSGLQFPNYSSELNVNALELDDSALYLCASSLADSQYFGPGTRLLVL.

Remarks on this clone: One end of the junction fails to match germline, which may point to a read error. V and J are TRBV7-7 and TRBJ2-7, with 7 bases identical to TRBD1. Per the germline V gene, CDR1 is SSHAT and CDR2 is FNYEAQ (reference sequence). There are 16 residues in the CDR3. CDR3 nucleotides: TGTGCTAGCAGCTTAGCGAAACGGGACAGAAACTACGAGCAGTACTTC. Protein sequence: CASSLAKRDRNYEQYF.

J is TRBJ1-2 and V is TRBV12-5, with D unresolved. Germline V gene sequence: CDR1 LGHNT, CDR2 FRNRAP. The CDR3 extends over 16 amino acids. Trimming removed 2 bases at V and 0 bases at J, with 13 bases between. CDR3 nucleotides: TGTGCTAGTGGTTTGCCCTTTGAGGTTACTAACTATGGCTACACCTTC. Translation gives CASGLPFEVTNYGYTF.

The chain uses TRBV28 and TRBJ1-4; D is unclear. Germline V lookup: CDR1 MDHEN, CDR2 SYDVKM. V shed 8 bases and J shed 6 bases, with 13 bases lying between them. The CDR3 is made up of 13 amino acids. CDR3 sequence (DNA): TGTGCCAGCTCGGTGGGTGAGGATGAAAAACTGTTTTTT. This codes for CASSVGEDEKLFF.

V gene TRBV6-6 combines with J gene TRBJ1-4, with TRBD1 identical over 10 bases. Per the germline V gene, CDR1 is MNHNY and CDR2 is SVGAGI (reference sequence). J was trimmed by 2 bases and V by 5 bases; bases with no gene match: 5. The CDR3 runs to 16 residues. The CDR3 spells CASSPTGGLTNEKLFF. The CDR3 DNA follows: TGTGCCAGCAGTCCGACAGGGGGCCTGACTAATGAAAAACTGTTTTTT.

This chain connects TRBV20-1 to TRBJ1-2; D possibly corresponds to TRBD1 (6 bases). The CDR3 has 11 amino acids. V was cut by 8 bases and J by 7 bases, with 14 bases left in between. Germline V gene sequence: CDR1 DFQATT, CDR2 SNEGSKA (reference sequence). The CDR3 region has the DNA TGCAGTACACTTACAGGGTTTGGCTACACCTTC. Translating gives CSTLTGFGYTF.